This T cell receptor beta chain is from a study of CXCR3-negative and CXCR3-positive naive CD8 T cells. Study-level findings and limits: Against CXCR3-negative naive cells, CXCR3-positive naive cells showed more hydrophobic TRB CDR3s.

Naive cells were sorted as CD45RO-, CCR7+, CD27+ and CD95-. Germline V gene lookup returns CDR1 SGHDN and CDR2 FVKESK. The CDR3 runs 16 residues. Through 5' RACE with UMI labels, the TRB cDNA libraries were prepared. TCRdb re-called the 5' RACE reads, yielding one record per CDR3 amino acid sequence without DNA. The table lists 50,000 to 65,000 distinct CDR3 sequences. In the case of this clonotype: Its specificity is not known.

The rearrangement uses TRBV14 and TRBJ2-3; TCRdb's D call, TRBD2, is unchecked because there is no DNA. The sequence came from a human donor in good health. Some clones in this sample may be carry-over from other donors' samples. Sequenced sample: naive CXCR3+ CD8+ T cells from blood. The subset denotes: CD45RO-CCR7+CD27+CD95- naive CD8+ T cells expressing CXCR3 (TNR3+). CDR3 region: CASSQDPPPTADTQYF.